The clone carrying this T cell receptor beta chain appeared a few times. No antigen is known for it. This specimen comes from a study of beta chain features in type 1 diabetes. General study points: Whether TCRB rearrangement is influenced by HLA type went unresolved here.

Reverse transcribing all isolated RNA meant expressed TCRB transcripts were sequenced. Assay used: immunoSEQ multiplex PCR; TCRdb lists only in-frame clones, some missing. The sample consists of 130,000 to 150,000 clones, 9.2% of them appearing once. Material: central memory CD4+ T cells from blood. The sequence was collected from a man between 18 and 29 years old in good health.

The CDR3 region is CASSQGVAGANVLTF. The CDR3 bases are TGTGCCAGTAGCCAGGGGGTAGCCGGGGCCAACGTCCTGACTTTC. The rearrangement uses TRBV19 and TRBJ2-6; TRBD1 aligns across 7 bases. The CDR3 covers 15 residues. Unmatched junction bases numbered 6, after V lost 6 bases and J lost 4 bases. Germline V gives CDR1 LNHDA, CDR2 SQIVND (reference sequence).